Listed below are T cell receptor beta chains from one sample, sequenced in a study of blood T cell repertoires in COVID-19. Method: immunoSEQ multiplex PCR; TCRdb's copy keeps in-frame clones and lacks some. The sample lists under 200,000 clones, roughly 80% occurring once. Source material: peripheral blood. The receptors were gathered from a man between 65 and 85 years old with active or convalescent COVID-19. Each CDR3 is given with its conserved first and last residue. Each record gives: D gene, clone size, V gene, J gene, CDR3 DNA, CDR3 protein. A D gene is named only where the DNA matches it firmly. The size field is filled for only some rows; it gives once, few, many or a size class.

>NA|once|TRBV19|TRBJ1-1
TGTGCCAGCCGGGTCCCGCAGGGGTTGACTGAAGCTTTCTTT
CASRVPQGLTEAFF
>NA|once|TRBV5-1|TRBJ2-5
TGCGCCAGCAGCTCTTTAGAGACCCAGTACTTC
CASSSLETQYF
>TRBD2|once|TRBV5-4|TRBJ2-3
TGTGCCAGCAGCTTTTCTAGCGGGAGAAATCTGGCAGATACGCAGTATTTT
CASSFSSGRNLADTQYF
>NA|NA|TRBV5-1|TRBJ1-2
TGCGCCAGCAGCTCAAGGCCAGGGGATGCTAACTATGGCTACACCTTC
CASSSRPGDANYGYTF
>NA|NA|TRBV20-1|TRBJ1-2
TGCAGTGCTAGTTCAGGAGGCCACTATGGCTACACCTTC
CSASSGGHYGYTF
>NA|NA|TRBV5-1|TRBJ1-1
TGCGCCAGCAGCTTGGGGGACACCATGAACACTGAAGCTTTCTTT
CASSLGDTMNTEAFF
>NA|NA|TRBV24-1|TRBJ2-5
TGTGCCACCAGTGACTTGACAGCTTACCAAGAGACCCAGTACTTC
CATSDLTAYQETQYF
>NA|NA|TRBV28|TRBJ1-5
TGTGCCAGCAGTCAACACAGGGTAAGCAATCAGCCCCAGCATTTT
CASSQHRVSNQPQHF
>NA|many|TRBV7-3|TRBJ2-2
TGTGCCAGCAGCTTCGACATGAACACCGGGGAGCTGTTTTTT
CASSFDMNTGELFF
>NA|NA|TRBV3-1/TRBV3-2|TRBJ1-6
TGTGCCAGCAGCCAAGAGGAAGAGGGTAGATCACCCCTCCACTTT
CASSQEEEGRSPLHF
>TRBD1|once|TRBV5-1|TRBJ1-1
TGCGCCAGCAGAGGGACAGGGGGCTTGAACACTGAAGCTTTCTTT
CASRGTGGLNTEAFF
>TRBD1|NA|TRBV2|TRBJ2-7
TGTGCCAGCAGTGTTGACAGGGGCCTCTACGAGCAGTACTTC
CASSVDRGLYEQYF
>TRBD1|NA|TRBV18|TRBJ2-4
TGTGCCAGCTCACCCCTTGGACAGGGAAACATTCAGTACTTC
CASSPLGQGNIQYF
>TRBD1|NA|TRBV5-8|TRBJ2-3
TGTGCCAGCAGCGCACGGGACAGCTACACCACAGATACGCAGTATTTT
CASSARDSYTTDTQYF
>NA|NA|TRBV6-2/TRBV6-3|TRBJ2-7
TGTGCCTGCAGTGAGCTCGGTTCTGGGGCAAGGAACGAGCAGTACTTC
CACSELGSGARNEQYF